The T cell receptor beta chain under discussion was sequenced for a study of T cell responses to AZD1222 COVID-19 vaccine. General observations from the study: Two doses of AZD1222 preceded a rise in Spike-specific TCR breadth and depth. A mostly white British donor set with more females was recruited, and clonal diversity was possibly underestimated.

Only a few counts were recorded for this clone. Its specificity is unknown. One junction end does not reproduce the germline sequence, and a read error may be involved. Method: immunoSEQ multiplex PCR; TCRdb's copy keeps in-frame clones and lacks some. The sample lists about 190,000 clones, approximately 91% occurring once. CDR3 length: 15 residues. CDR1 is SNHLY and CDR2 is FYNNEI in the germline V gene. This clonotype was obtained from an adult in good health. Source: peripheral blood, taken on day 0 of AZD1222 vaccination. The chain has TRBV2 and TRBJ2-2, with TRBD1 matching 7 bases. CDR3 region: CASTYRTGDTGELFF. CDR3 in DNA: TGTGCGAGCACATATCGGACAGGTGACACCGGGGAGCTGTTTTTT.